This entry concerns a single T cell receptor (beta chain). Its antigen is undetermined. This entry comes from a study of cytomegalovirus exposure and HLA in healthy donors. General study points: In an earlier analysis, about 87% or about 30%: the productive usage of most TCR beta V segments.

The PCR ran on 60 Vbeta and 13 Jbeta primers. Clones were sequenced by immunoSEQ multiplex PCR, and TCRdb holds only the in-frame ones, with some missing. Altogether more than 100,000 clones are present, about 74% being singletons, with the ten largest covering around 3%. The origin of this receptor is a woman in her forties in good health and CMV-seropositive. The specimen was PBMCs.

CDR3 nucleotides: TGTGCCAGCAGTGAAGGGACACCTTACAATGAGCAGTTCTTC. Translating gives CASSEGTPYNEQFF. The chain has TRBV6-1 and TRBJ2-1, with D tentatively TRBD1 (5 bases). This CDR3 is 14 amino acids long. Germline loops: CDR1 MNHNS, CDR2 SASEGT. With 1 base removed from V and 4 bases from J, the gap between germline ends came to 8 bases.